These 22 T cell receptor beta chains share one sample of origin, sequenced in a study of response to subunit inactivated influenza vaccine. TCRdb re-called the RT-PCR reads through MiXCR, storing one row per CDR3 protein. The profile shows 560,000 or so distinct CDR3 sequences, 6% to 9% of them singletons. This sample comprised PBMCs from blood, obtained 23 to 25 months after vaccination. These receptors came from a man aged 45 to 75 who received an inactivated influenza vaccine.

The rearrangement uses TRBV7-2 and TRBJ2-1; TRBD2 is a possible D gene (5 bases). Looked up from germline, CDR1 is SGHTA and CDR2 is FQGNSA. This CDR3 spans 15 amino acids. The ends were cut back, 2 bases at V and 5 bases at J, with 13 bases in the middle. CDR3 amino acids: CASSLSRGSHNEQFF. The CDR3 nucleotides are TGTGCCAGCAGCTTAAGCAGAGGGAGTCACAATGAGCAGTTCTTC.

At least ten counts were recorded for this clonotype. V gene TRBV4-2 combines with J gene TRBJ1-1; D perhaps matches TRBD1 (5 bases). This CDR3 is 14 amino acids long. Trimming took off 1 base at V and 7 bases at J, with 13 bases between the two ends. The germline V gene encodes CDR1 LGHNA and CDR2 YNFKEQ. CDR3 nucleotides: TGTGCCAGCAGCCAAGTGTCCGGGACGGATGAAGCTTTCTTT. Translated, it gives CASSQVSGTDEAFF.

This clonotype was detected ten times or more. The gene calls are TRBV12-3 or TRBV12-4 and TRBJ2-6, with 9 bases fitting TRBD1. With 4 bases clipped from V and 8 bases from J, the junction kept 3 bases outside the gene matches. The CDR3 is 14 residues long. The CDR3 loop is CASSSGQGSNVLTF. As DNA, the CDR3 is TGTGCCAGCAGTTCGGGACAGGGTTCCAACGTCCTGACTTTC.

This clonotype was detected many times. J is TRBJ2-7 and V is TRBV7-2; no clear D. Trimming removed 5 bases from V and 5 bases from J, with 7 bases in between. Per germline, CDR1 SGHTA and CDR2 FQGNSA. The CDR3 covers 11 residues. The chain's CDR3 is CASSAADEQYF. CDR3 nucleotide sequence: TGTGCCAGCAGCGCCGCGGACGAGCAGTACTTC.

The table lists this clonotype with many counts. The rearrangement joins TRBV20-1 to TRBJ2-7, with TRBD2 matching over 12 bases. V was pared by 3 bases and J by 2 bases, with 8 bases of the junction left unmatched. The CDR3 runs 16 residues. Germline V gene data show CDR1 as DFQATT and CDR2 as SNEGSKA (reference sequence). The CDR3 loop reads CSASRALAGGTYEQYF. The CDR3 DNA is TGCAGTGCTAGTCGAGCACTAGCGGGAGGAACCTACGAGCAGTACTTC.

The V gene is TRBV5-6, the J gene TRBJ2-6; tentative D call: TRBD1 (6 bases). V was clipped by 4 bases and J by 0 bases, with 17 bases between them. The length of the CDR3 is 18 residues. Germline lookup yields CDR1 SGHDT and CDR2 YYEEEE. The CDR3 reads CASSDDRTFVSGANVLTF. The CDR3 bases are TGTGCCAGCAGCGACGACAGGACTTTCGTCTCTGGGGCCAACGTCCTGACTTTC.

The sample holds many counts of this clonotype. This chain connects TRBV12-3 or TRBV12-4 to TRBJ1-2, with TRBD1 matching 7 bases. Losses at the gene ends were 5 bases for V and 4 bases for J; bases not matched to a gene: 7. This CDR3 region has 14 residues. CDR3 loop: CASSQGTGVYGYTF. The CDR3 DNA reads TGTGCCAGCAGTCAGGGCACAGGGGTCTATGGCTACACCTTC.

This clonotype occurred a few times. V is TRBV6-2 or TRBV6-3 and J is TRBJ2-1, with 9 bases fitting TRBD1. Germline V lookup: CDR1 MNHEY, CDR2 SVGEGT. The CDR3 has 15 residues. The V segment lost 5 bases and the J segment 7 bases; nucleotides outside the gene matches: 9. The CDR3 spells CASSPRDRALNEQFF. The CDR3 nucleotides read TGTGCCAGCAGTCCCCGGGACAGGGCTCTAAATGAGCAGTTCTTC.

V and J are TRBV12-3 or TRBV12-4 and TRBJ1-2, with 8 bases fitting TRBD1. The CDR3 sequence is 14 residues long. V lost 3 bases, J lost 8 bases, and 8 bases stayed unmatched. As DNA, the CDR3 is TGTGCCAGCAGTTTTCAGGGGGCAGACTCCGGCTACACCTTC. Its protein is CASSFQGADSGYTF.

As to this clonotype: The junction departs from the called germline gene at one end, perhaps through a read error. V is TRBV29-1 and J is TRBJ2-3, with D unclear. The germline gives CDR1 SQVTM, CDR2 ANQGSEA. The CDR3 runs 15 residues. The CDR3 sequence is CSVEGISYSTDTQYF. Written as DNA, the CDR3 is TGCAGCGTTGAAGGGATTAGTTATAGCACAGATACCCAGTATTTT.

The chain employs TRBV11-2 and TRBJ2-1; 9 nucleotides agree with TRBD2. The V gene end was trimmed by 0 bases and the J gene end by 9 bases; junction bases not matched to a gene: 6. The length of the CDR3 is 15 residues. Germline assignment: CDR1 SGHAT and CDR2 FQNNGV. The DNA for the CDR3 is TGTGCCAGCAGCTTAGACAATAGCGGGAGAGGTGAGCAGTTCTTC. It translates to CASSLDNSGRGEQFF.

This clonotype was observed a few times. This chain joins TRBV29-1 and TRBJ2-5, with TRBD1 identical over 9 bases. This CDR3 has 14 amino acids. CDR1 is SQVTM, CDR2 ANQGSEA, per germline. The V gene end was trimmed by 5 bases and the J gene end by 1 base; junction bases not matched to a gene: 5. The CDR3 protein is CSVWDRVPQETQYF. The CDR3 DNA reads as TGCAGCGTTTGGGACAGGGTTCCCCAAGAGACCCAGTACTTC.

This chain uses TRBV20-1 with TRBJ2-1, with TRBD2 matching 13 bases. This CDR3 has 14 amino acids. CDR1 and CDR2 from the germline V gene are DFQATT and SNEGSKA (reference sequence). The V segment lost 5 bases and the J segment 10 bases; nucleotides outside the gene matches: 8. This chain's CDR3 is CSASGTSGVVEQFF. CDR3 sequence (DNA): TGCAGTGCTTCCGGGACTAGCGGGGTAGTGGAGCAGTTCTTC.

This clonotype was detected ten times or more. V gene TRBV20-1 combines with J gene TRBJ2-5, with 8 bases that match TRBD2. J was trimmed by 0 bases and V by 3 bases; bases with no gene match: 3. The CDR3 consists of 14 residues. The V gene's germline CDR1 is DFQATT and CDR2 SNEGSKA (reference sequence). CDR3 coding DNA: TGCAGTGCTAGCGGGAGGGCCAACCAAGAGACCCAGTACTTC. Protein product: CSASGRANQETQYF.

This clonotype was picked up a small number of times. The V call is TRBV2, the J call TRBJ2-7, with TRBD1 identical over 8 bases. Germline CDR1 and CDR2: SNHLY and FYNNEI. After removal of 7 bases from V and 5 bases from J, the junction contained 13 bases not matched to a gene. The CDR3 consists of 15 residues. The CDR3 spells CASIHPGQGGNEQYF. The CDR3 region has the DNA TGTGCCAGCATACACCCCGGACAGGGTGGGAACGAGCAGTACTTC.

This clonotype has at least ten counts. The chain joins TRBV7-2 to TRBJ1-5; D not resolved. Germline-derived CDR1 and CDR2 are SGHTA and FQGNSA. Trimming took 1 base from V and 6 from J, leaving 13 bases between them. The CDR3 is 15 amino acids. The CDR3 bases are TGTGCCAGCAGCTTAGGTAATAGCGGAGGTCAGCCCCAGCATTTT. Protein: CASSLGNSGGQPQHF.

This clonotype was recorded at least ten times. V is TRBV6-5 and J is TRBJ1-1, with D tentatively TRBD1 (5 bases). Germline CDR1 MNHEY, CDR2 SVGAGI. The CDR3 is made up of 14 amino acids. Trimming took 0 bases from V and 4 from J, leaving 9 bases between them. CDR3 coding DNA: TGTGCCAGCAGTTACTCGGGGGGATCCACTGAAGCTTTCTTT. Protein: CASSYSGGSTEAFF.

This clonotype was recorded a few times. The chain uses TRBV30 and TRBJ2-2; no clear D gene. Germline assignment: CDR1 GTSNPN and CDR2 SVGIG (reference sequence). The CDR3 has 14 amino acids. The ends were cut back, 5 bases at V and 0 bases at J, with 10 bases in the middle. The CDR3 protein is CAWGLSANTGELFF. The DNA for the CDR3 is TGTGCCTGGGGCCTTTCCGCGAACACCGGGGAGCTGTTTTTT. Full variable domain (remainder filled in from reference TRBV30 and TRBJ2-2): SQTIHQWPATLVQPVGSPLSLECTVEGTSNPNLYWYRQAAGRGLQLLFYSVGIGQISSEVPQNLSASRPQDRQFILSSKKLLLSDSGFYLCAWGLSANTGELFFGEGSRLTVL.

This clonotype was detected ten times or more. The chain recombines TRBV12-3 or TRBV12-4 with TRBJ1-5; D unresolved. V gave up 3 bases and J gave up 7 bases, with 19 bases separating them. This CDR3 has 16 amino acids. DNA for the CDR3: TGTGCCAGCAGTTTGGGAGAACTCACTACACCCCAGCCCCAGCATTTT. This gives the protein CASSLGELTTPQPQHF.

This clonotype occurred many times. The J gene is TRBJ2-7, the V gene TRBV29-1; possible D gene TRBD1, 7 bases. Germline loops: CDR1 SQVTM, CDR2 ANQGSEA. Trimming took off 0 bases at V and 3 bases at J, with 12 bases between the two ends. This CDR3 contains 14 residues. CDR3 sequence reads: CSVEDRGTDYEQYF. In nucleotides, the CDR3 is TGCAGCGTTGAAGATCGCGGGACAGACTACGAGCAGTACTTC.

This clonotype was seen many times. The V and J genes are TRBV5-1 and TRBJ2-3, with 8 positions matching TRBD2. The V and J ends lost 4 bases and 4 bases, in that order; junction bases with no gene match: 8. Germline lookup yields CDR1 SGHRS and CDR2 YFSETQ. This CDR3 comprises 15 residues. In nucleotides, the CDR3 is TGCGCCAGCAGCCAGAGCGGGAGAAACGCAGATACGCAGTATTTT. Translated, it gives CASSQSGRNADTQYF.

V and J are TRBV28 and TRBJ2-1; D is perhaps TRBD2 (7 bases). CDR1 is MDHEN, CDR2 SYDVKM, per germline. The CDR3 covers 15 residues. Trimming removed 7 bases from V and 1 base from J, with 14 bases in between. The CDR3 nucleotides read TGTGCCAGCAATGGGGAGGGGGGGTCCTACAATGAGCAGTTCTTC. This sequence encodes CASNGEGGSYNEQFF.